These 22 T cell receptor beta chains originate from one sample sequenced in a study of T cell repertoires in cytomegalovirus infection. TCRdb re-derived calls from the reads in MiXCR, one entry per CDR3 protein. The sample contains around 710,000 distinct CDR3 sequences, about 27% of which appear only once. These receptors are not linked to any known antigen. Material: cultured CD8+ T cells from PBMCs, obtained from culture after CMV antigen stimulation. The receptors were gathered from a human donor in good health (CMV status not recorded). Some clones in this sample may be carry-over from other donors' samples.

The rearrangement links TRBV6-2 or TRBV6-3 to TRBJ1-4, with D possibly being TRBD1 (6 bases). The CDR3 sequence is 15 residues long. In germline, CDR1 is MNHEY, CDR2 SVGEGT. Deletions cut 6 bases from V and 5 bases from J, with 16 bases between. The CDR3 region has the DNA TGTGCCAGCAGACCCCCGGGACAACTGAATGAAAAACTGTTTTTT. This gives the protein CASRPPGQLNEKLFF.

The table lists this clonotype with many counts. The V gene is TRBV10-2, the J gene TRBJ2-7; D ambiguous. Germline CDR1 is WSHSY and CDR2 is SAAADI. The CDR3 sequence is 16 residues long. V dropped 3 bases and J dropped 2 bases, with 17 bases sitting between them. For the CDR3, the DNA is TGCGCCAGCAGTGACGGCCAGGCGTGGCTTCCCTACGAGCAGTACTTC. It specifies CASSDGQAWLPYEQYF.

This chain links TRBV15 with TRBJ2-5; D is possibly TRBD2 (5 bases). With 9 bases removed from V and 0 bases from J, the gap between germline ends came to 20 bases. This CDR3 has 16 amino acids. Germline V gene lookup returns CDR1 LNHNV and CDR2 YYDKDF (reference sequence). The CDR3: CATNSGRSSYQETQYF. CDR3 sequence (DNA): TGTGCCACAAATTCGGGGAGATCTTCGTACCAAGAGACCCAGTACTTC.

V usage is TRBV6-5 and J usage is TRBJ2-1; D possibly matches TRBD1 or TRBD2 (5 bases each). Germline V gene data show CDR1 as MNHEY and CDR2 as SVGAGI. The CDR3 has 16 amino acids. V gave up 6 bases and J gave up 1 base, with 16 bases separating them. CDR3 DNA: TGTGCCAGCAGCTCGCCCCGGGGCGAATCCTACAATGAGCAGTTCTTC. This encodes CASSSPRGESYNEQFF.

The CDR3 DNA is TGCAGTGCTAGAGATCAGGGGGGCGCGGAGCAGTTCTTC. Translation: CSARDQGGAEQFF. The chain carries TRBV20-1 and TRBJ2-1; a possible D gene is TRBD1 (7 bases). V dropped 0 bases and J dropped 10 bases, with 13 bases sitting between them. CDR3 size: 13 residues. Germline assignment: CDR1 DFQATT and CDR2 SNEGSKA (reference sequence).

This chain connects TRBV2 to TRBJ1-2; no clear D gene. Trimming took 8 bases from V and 1 from J, leaving 8 bases between them. This CDR3 is built from 12 residues. Germline lookup yields CDR1 SNHLY and CDR2 FYNNEI. CDR3 sequence reads: CASLTYNYGYTF. The CDR3 DNA is TGTGCCAGCCTGACATATAACTATGGCTACACCTTC.

This clonotype showed up just a few times. The J gene is TRBJ1-5, the V gene TRBV7-9; maybe TRBD1 (6 bases). The CDR3 totals 19 residues. Trimming removed 0 bases from V and 0 bases from J, with 18 bases in between. Germline V gives CDR1 SEHNR, CDR2 FQNEAQ (reference sequence). CDR3 sequence: CASSLAGWGPEHSNQPQHF. CDR3 nucleotide sequence: TGTGCCAGCAGCTTAGCGGGGTGGGGGCCAGAGCATAGCAATCAGCCCCAGCATTTT.

The rearrangement joins TRBV27 to TRBJ2-2; 7 bases fit TRBD1. Germline loops: CDR1 MNHEY, CDR2 SMNVEV (reference sequence). The CDR3 covers 13 residues. Unmatched junction bases numbered 6, after V lost 10 bases and J lost 4 bases. CDR3 sequence reads: CATSGGVTGELFF. CDR3 nucleotides: TGTGCCACCTCAGGGGGTGTCACCGGGGAGCTGTTTTTT.

This clonotype has only a few counts. This rearrangement joins TRBV7-8 to TRBJ2-6, with D unclear. The germline CDR1 and CDR2 sequences are SGHVS and FQNEAQ. The CDR3 length is 15 residues. V was trimmed by 3 bases and J by 2 bases, leaving 8 bases between them. The CDR3 nucleotides read TGTGCCAGCAGCTTGAAGGGCCCTGGGGCCAACGTCCTGACTTTC. Translating gives CASSLKGPGANVLTF.

The rearrangement uses TRBV5-5 and TRBJ2-1, with D possibly being TRBD1 (5 bases). The germline V gene encodes CDR1 SGHKS and CDR2 YYEKEE (reference sequence). The CDR3 spans 11 residues. V was trimmed by 1 base and J by 13 bases, leaving 9 bases between them. CDR3 loop: CASSLSDTQFF. The CDR3 nucleotides read TGTGCCAGCAGCTTGTCGGACACTCAGTTCTTC.

This clonotype appeared a few times. J is TRBJ1-5 and V is TRBV27; D not resolved. Germline CDR1 reads MNHEY; CDR2 reads SMNVEV (reference sequence). Trimming took off 8 bases at V and 0 bases at J, with 11 bases between the two ends. The CDR3 contains 14 residues. CDR3 residues: CASSISYSNQPQHF. As DNA, the CDR3 is TGTGCCAGCTCGATAAGCTATAGCAATCAGCCCCAGCATTTT.

This clonotype has at least ten counts. J is TRBJ2-1 and V is TRBV7-9; 7 bases agree with TRBD1. Germline CDR1 is SEHNR and CDR2 is FQNEAQ (reference sequence). The V and J ends lost 4 bases and 5 bases, in that order; junction bases with no gene match: 11. The CDR3 extends over 16 amino acids. DNA of the CDR3: TGTGCCAGCAGCTCTTCCTTCGACAGGGCCCACAATGAGCAGTTCTTC. Encoded protein: CASSSSFDRAHNEQFF.

The chain employs TRBV19 and TRBJ2-1; TRBD2 agrees at 14 bases. Germline CDR1 LNHDA, CDR2 SQIVND (reference sequence). V trimming: 5 bases; J trimming: 8 bases; junction bases outside the gene matches: 8. The CDR3 covers 16 residues. The CDR3 region has the DNA TGTGCCAGTAGTCAAGGACTAGCGGGGGGCCTGTATGAGCAGTTCTTC. Its protein product is CASSQGLAGGLYEQFF.

V is TRBV6-1 and J is TRBJ1-2; 7 bases map to TRBD1. Germline CDR1 and CDR2: MNHNS and SASEGT. V lost 2 bases to trimming and J lost 3 bases; unmatched junction nucleotides: 6. CDR3 size: 15 residues. CDR3 region: CASSENTGADYGYTF. DNA of the CDR3: TGTGCCAGCAGTGAAAATACAGGGGCAGACTATGGCTACACCTTC.

V gene TRBV6-5 combines with J gene TRBJ2-7; possible D gene TRBD2, 5 bases. CDR3 length equals 13 residues. Looked up from germline, CDR1 is MNHEY and CDR2 is SVGAGI. V dropped 3 bases and J dropped 5 bases, with 11 bases sitting between them. CDR3 amino acids: CASSYSLGNEQYF. Here the CDR3 DNA reads TGTGCCAGCAGTTATTCCCTCGGGAACGAGCAGTACTTC.

This clonotype was detected only once. A much larger clone sits a single nucleotide away, making a read error possible. The rearrangement links TRBV9 to TRBJ2-2; no firm D call. V was cut by 4 bases and J by 9 bases, with 7 bases left in between. The CDR3 covers 11 residues. The V gene's germline CDR1 is SGDLS and CDR2 YYNGEE. CDR3 coding DNA: TGTGCCAGCAGCTCCCCCCGGGAGCTGTTTTTT. Protein product: CASSSPRELFF.

The chain links TRBV4-1 to TRBJ2-3; TRBD2 aligns across 8 bases. This CDR3 region has 14 residues. Per the germline V gene, CDR1 is MGHRA and CDR2 is YSYEKL. V lost 3 bases to trimming and J lost 5 bases; unmatched junction nucleotides: 4. This chain's CDR3 is CASSQPGGIDTQYF. The CDR3 coding sequence is TGCGCCAGCAGCCAGCCGGGGGGGATAGATACGCAGTATTTT.

The V call is TRBV5-8, the J call TRBJ2-7; the D gene is possibly TRBD1 (5 bases). CDR3 length: 14 residues. Per the germline V gene, CDR1 is SGHTS and CDR2 is YDEGEE. Trimming shortened V by 5 bases and J by 5 bases, and 17 bases separated the two germline ends. The CDR3 here is CASRDGQRDNEQYV. In DNA, the CDR3 is TGTGCCAGCAGGGATGGACAAAGGGATAACGAGCAGTACGTC.

This chain links TRBV20-1 with TRBJ2-7; TRBD2 might be the D (5 bases). CDR1 and CDR2 (germline): DFQATT, SNEGSKA (reference sequence). V was clipped by 6 bases and J by 2 bases, with 17 bases between them. This CDR3 has 14 amino acids. The CDR3 coding sequence is TGCAGTGCCCCTGTCGCACGAGGGACCTACGAGCAGTACTTC. Its protein product is CSAPVARGTYEQYF.

Concerning this clonotype itself: A read error may be the cause here, since a much bigger clone is one base away. The CDR3 loop is CASSFKAGANVLTF. CDR3 DNA sequence: TGTGCCAGCAGTTTCAAGGCTGGGGCCAACGTCCTGACTTTC. The chain employs TRBV6-6 and TRBJ2-6; D gene uncertain. Germline values: CDR1 MNHNY, CDR2 SVGAGI (reference sequence). The CDR3 loop spans 14 amino acids. V was pared by 4 bases and J by 2 bases, with 6 bases between.

This clonotype was counted only a few times. The chain is built from TRBV11-2 and TRBJ1-1, with D tentatively TRBD1 (6 bases). The ends were cut back, 6 bases at V and 3 bases at J, with 14 bases in the middle. The CDR3 has 14 amino acids. Germline-derived CDR1 and CDR2 are SGHAT and FQNNGV. The CDR3 bases are TGTGCCAGCAGGGTATGGGGGGGCGACACTGAAGCTTTCTTT. Its protein product is CASRVWGGDTEAFF.

The chain combines TRBV4-3 with TRBJ2-5, with D possibly being TRBD1 (6 bases). This CDR3 has 15 residues. V was clipped by 4 bases and J by 5 bases, with 17 bases between them. The V gene's germline CDR1 is LGHNA and CDR2 YSLEER. In nucleotides, the CDR3 is TGCGCCAGCAGCCGGTCGGACAGTCCTAGGGAGACCCAGTACTTC. Its translation is CASSRSDSPRETQYF.